The subject of this entry is one TCR beta chain. Its specificity is not known. Germline CDR1 and CDR2: LNHDA and SQIVND (reference sequence). After removal of 7 bases from V and 0 bases from J, the junction contained 9 bases not matched to a gene. The CDR3 is made up of 17 amino acids. These data belong to a study of Tregs in tolerant kidney transplant recipients. The method was immunoSEQ multiplex PCR; TCRdb's version includes in-frame clones alone and lacks a portion of them. The sample lists some 88,000 clones, more than 90% occurring once. General study results and limits: Expanding Tregs on activated donor B cells appeared to best identify donor-specific TCRbeta clones. Validation in larger populations is needed because few patients were studied.

The clonotype originates from a human donor in good health. The chain couples TRBV19 to TRBJ2-1; TRBD2 aligns across 10 bases. The material sequenced was CD8+ T cells from blood. In nucleotides, the CDR3 is TGTGCCAGTACCCCTCTAGCGGGGGCATACTCCTACAATGAGCAGTTCTTC. Translation: CASTPLAGAYSYNEQFF.